A single sample is the source of the 17 T cell receptor beta chains below, sequenced in a study of response to subunit inactivated influenza vaccine. From the RT-PCR reads, TCRdb called clonotypes with MiXCR, one entry per CDR3 protein. The sample yields 800,000 or so distinct CDR3 sequences, around 21% seen once. The specimen comprised PBMCs from blood, sampled more than 4 days after vaccination. The receptors originated from a man between 45 and 60 years old who received an inactivated influenza vaccine.

This clonotype was picked up a small number of times. This chain uses TRBV4-2 with TRBJ2-3, with no clear D. Per germline, CDR1 LGHNA and CDR2 YNFKEQ. The CDR3 length is 13 residues. With 0 bases removed from V and 6 bases from J, the gap between germline ends came to 7 bases. CDR3 protein: CASSQDIRDTQYF. As DNA, the CDR3 is TGTGCCAGCAGCCAAGATATTCGGGATACGCAGTATTTT.

The V gene is TRBV29-1, the J gene TRBJ1-2; the D gene is possibly TRBD1 (5 bases). The CDR3 totals 16 residues. Germline CDR1 reads SQVTM; CDR2 reads ANQGSEA. V lost 4 bases and J 3 bases, leaving 21 bases between the germline ends. CDR3 protein: CSVAGGVRGEDYGYTF. CDR3 nucleotide sequence: TGCAGCGTTGCGGGAGGGGTGCGAGGGGAAGACTATGGCTACACCTTC.

The chain employs TRBV7-8 and TRBJ1-1; D remains ambiguous. Germline values: CDR1 SGHVS, CDR2 FQNEAQ. V was trimmed by 7 bases and J by 1 base, leaving 10 bases between them. The CDR3 runs to 13 residues. CDR3 coding DNA: TGTGCCAGCACACCCCGGAGGAACACTGAAGCTTTCTTT. This codes for CASTPRRNTEAFF.

This clonotype has a handful of counts. The V gene is TRBV27, the J gene TRBJ1-1; D may be TRBD1 (5 bases). The CDR3 runs to 14 residues. The V end was cut by 5 bases, the J end by 4 bases, with 14 bases between. CDR1 is MNHEY and CDR2 is SMNVEV in the germline V gene (reference sequence). DNA of the CDR3: TGTGCCAGCAGTGCCCACAGGTGGAGCACTGAAGCTTTCTTT. Its translation is CASSAHRWSTEAFF.

V gene TRBV2 combines with J gene TRBJ1-2, with D possibly TRBD1 on 5 matching bases. There are 15 residues in the CDR3. Germline-derived CDR1 and CDR2 are SNHLY and FYNNEI. V was trimmed by 4 bases and J by 7 bases, leaving 19 bases between them. This CDR3 reads CASSAGTGTPLGYTF. The CDR3 coding sequence is TGTGCCAGCAGTGCCGGGACTGGAACCCCCCTTGGCTACACCTTC.

This clonotype was recorded at least ten times. The rearrangement uses TRBV5-1 and TRBJ2-5; D possibly corresponds to TRBD1 (6 bases). The CDR3 extends over 12 amino acids. V shed 5 bases and J shed 2 bases, with 7 bases lying between them. Germline V gives CDR1 SGHRS, CDR2 YFSETQ. As DNA, the CDR3 is TGCGCCAGCAGGAGGGGGCAAGAGACCCAGTACTTC. Protein: CASRRGQETQYF.

This chain uses TRBV29-1 with TRBJ2-1; 7 bases line up with TRBD2. The CDR3 runs to 16 residues. The germline gives CDR1 SQVTM, CDR2 ANQGSEA. V was clipped by 6 bases and J by 1 base; unmatched bases: 12. CDR3 coding DNA: TGCAGCGTGAGAGACCTAGCGGCCCAATCCTACAATGAGCAGTTCTTC. Translated: CSVRDLAAQSYNEQFF.

The chain combines TRBV6-5 with TRBJ2-4; a weak D match, TRBD2 (6 bases). This CDR3 spans 15 amino acids. Trimming stripped 4 bases from V and 3 bases from J, with 13 bases between. Germline V CDR1 and CDR2: MNHEY, SVGAGI. The CDR3 reads CASSSGSLGKNIQYF. In nucleotides, the CDR3 is TGTGCCAGCAGTTCCGGGAGTTTGGGCAAAAACATTCAGTACTTC.

This clonotype was observed a handful of times. The chain joins TRBV4-3 to TRBJ2-1; a weak D match, TRBD2 (6 bases). Germline CDR1 and CDR2: LGHNA and YSLEER. V lost 1 base and J lost 12, with 13 bases in between. The CDR3 length is 13 residues. CDR3 bases: TGCGCCAGCAGCCAAGGGCCGGGACTGCTGCAGTTCTTC. It yields the protein CASSQGPGLLQFF.

This clonotype was counted between two and nine times. CDR3 DNA sequence: TGTGCCAGCAGTGACCGGGACCGATACTATAGCAATCAGCCCCAGCATTTT. This translates into CASSDRDRYYSNQPQHF. This chain connects TRBV6-2 or TRBV6-3 to TRBJ1-5; the D gene is possibly TRBD1 (5 bases). Germline CDR1 and CDR2: MNHEY and SVGEGT. This CDR3 comprises 17 residues. With 5 bases removed from V and 0 bases from J, the gap between germline ends came to 17 bases.

This clonotype has just a few counts. V is TRBV9 and J is TRBJ2-5; 10 bases fit TRBD2. This CDR3 is 16 amino acids long. V shed 0 bases, J shed 1 base, and the junction held 3 bases outside the gene matches. The germline V gene has CDR1 SGDLS and CDR2 YYNGEE. The CDR3 coding sequence is TGTGCCAGCAGCGTAGCTAGCGGGAGAGCCCAAGAGACCCAGTACTTC. It codes for CASSVASGRAQETQYF.

This rearrangement joins TRBV4-3 to TRBJ2-7, with 8 bases fitting TRBD1. Germline CDR1 reads LGHNA; CDR2 reads YSLEER. This CDR3 contains 15 residues. V shed 0 bases and J 6 bases; nucleotides not matched to a gene: 7. CDR3 amino acids: CASSQDTGGSGEQYF. CDR3 nucleotides: TGCGCCAGCAGCCAAGACACAGGGGGTAGCGGCGAGCAGTACTTC.

The chain couples TRBV2 to TRBJ2-1; weak D call: TRBD2 (6 bases). Germline CDR1 SNHLY, CDR2 FYNNEI. Deletions cut 7 bases from V and 5 bases from J, with 15 bases between. The length of the CDR3 is 14 residues. The CDR3 DNA reads TGTGCCAGCATTCTGGGACTCTGGGACAATGAGCAGTTCTTC. This sequence encodes CASILGLWDNEQFF.

This clonotype was counted a few times. The chain links TRBV6-1 to TRBJ2-1, with a tentative D call TRBD2 (5 bases). Trimming removed 6 bases from V and 2 bases from J, with 26 bases in between. Germline CDR1 is MNHNS and CDR2 is SASEGT. The CDR3 is 19 residues long. The CDR3: CASSTFWPKKGDPYNEQFF. The CDR3 nucleotides read TGTGCCAGCAGCACCTTCTGGCCAAAGAAGGGAGATCCCTACAATGAGCAGTTCTTC.

This clonotype came up a few times. The chain combines TRBV6-5 with TRBJ2-7, with 8 bases fitting TRBD1. Per germline, CDR1 MNHEY and CDR2 SVGAGI. CDR3 length: 16 residues. The junction had 8 bases not matched to a gene; V was cut back by 0 bases and J by 4 bases. The DNA of the CDR3 is TGTGCCAGCAGTTACTCGAAAACAGGGGGTCAGTACGAGCAGTACTTC. Protein: CASSYSKTGGQYEQYF.

The rearrangement links TRBV4-2 to TRBJ2-5; TRBD2 agrees at 11 bases. This CDR3 contains 19 residues. Germline V lookup: CDR1 LGHNA, CDR2 YNFKEQ. After removal of 5 bases from V and 0 bases from J, the junction contained 14 bases not matched to a gene. The CDR3, as DNA: TGTGCCAGCAGCGAGCGTAGCGGGAGGGCCGGAAGATACCAAGAGACCCAGTACTTC. Translating gives CASSERSGRAGRYQETQYF.

The chain joins TRBV20-1 to TRBJ2-5; TRBD1 aligns across 12 bases. Trimming removed 1 base from V and 1 base from J; junction bases left unmatched: 7. This CDR3 spans 17 amino acids. Germline lookup yields CDR1 DFQATT and CDR2 SNEGSKA (reference sequence). CDR3 loop: CSARAAGTGGPQETQYF. As DNA, the CDR3 is TGCAGTGCTAGAGCGGCCGGGACAGGGGGCCCCCAAGAGACCCAGTACTTC.